A selection of T cell receptor beta chains follows, all from one sample in a study of blood T cell repertoires in COVID-19. Produced via immunoSEQ multiplex PCR; TCRdb's table is partial and in-frame only. The sample contains about 110,000 clones, over 70% of which appear only once. Sequenced: peripheral blood. The receptors were gathered from a human donor in a cohort sampled during active or convalescent COVID-19. Each CDR3 is given with its conserved first and last residue. Each record gives: J gene, CDR3 length, clone size, V gene, D gene, CDR3 DNA, CDR3 protein. D genes are given only for firm matches. Size values are once, few and many counts, or a class for expanded clones, and some rows have none.

J gene: TRBJ2-1
CDR3 length: 16
clone size: .
V gene: TRBV9
D gene: TRBD2
CDR3 DNA: TGTGCCAGCAGCGACCTGACTAGCGGGAGTCGCGGCGAGCAGTTCTTC
CDR3 protein: CASSDLTSGSRGEQFF

J gene: TRBJ2-2
CDR3 length: 16
clone size: .
V gene: TRBV14
D gene: TRBD2
CDR3 DNA: TGTGCCAGCAGCCAAGACCTAGAGCGGGGAGGCGGGGAGCTGTTTTTT
CDR3 protein: CASSQDLERGGGELFF

J gene: TRBJ2-7
CDR3 length: 13
clone size: few
V gene: TRBV24-1
D gene: TRBD1
CDR3 DNA: TGTGCCACCAGTGGGACAGGGGAGTACGAGCAGTACTTC
CDR3 protein: CATSGTGEYEQYF

J gene: TRBJ2-3
CDR3 length: 16
clone size: few
V gene: TRBV10-3
D gene: TRBD2
CDR3 DNA: TGTGCCATCAGTGATAGCGGGAGAGGGGACACAGATACGCAGTATTTT
CDR3 protein: CAISDSGRGDTDTQYF

J gene: TRBJ2-1
CDR3 length: 16
clone size: few
V gene: TRBV13
D gene: TRBD2
CDR3 DNA: TGTGCCAGCAGCCCTCCTTTTAGCGGGAGGGTCGATGAGCAGTTCTTC
CDR3 protein: CASSPPFSGRVDEQFF

J gene: TRBJ2-1
CDR3 length: 14
clone size: .
V gene: TRBV18
D gene: .
CDR3 DNA: TGTGCCAGCTCACCAGAACAGGGTCGGAATGAGCAGTTCTTC
CDR3 protein: CASSPEQGRNEQFF

J gene: TRBJ2-5
CDR3 length: 12
clone size: .
V gene: TRBV30
D gene: .
CDR3 DNA: TGTGCCTGGAGTGTACGGGAAGAGACCCAGTACTTC
CDR3 protein: CAWSVREETQYF

J gene: TRBJ2-7
CDR3 length: 12
clone size: .
V gene: TRBV2
D gene: .
CDR3 DNA: TGTGCCAGCGGGAGACAGGTCCACGAGCAGTACTTC
CDR3 protein: CASGRQVHEQYF

J gene: TRBJ1-1
CDR3 length: 14
clone size: .
V gene: TRBV30
D gene: .
CDR3 DNA: TGTGCCTGGGGAGCGGGGTGGGCGAACACTGAAGCTTTCTTT
CDR3 protein: CAWGAGWANTEAFF

J gene: TRBJ2-5
CDR3 length: 15
clone size: .
V gene: TRBV7-2
D gene: TRBD2
CDR3 DNA: TGTGCCAGCAGCTTAGTGGCTAGCGGGAGGGAGACCCAGTACTTC
CDR3 protein: CASSLVASGRETQYF

J gene: TRBJ2-5
CDR3 length: 10
clone size: .
V gene: TRBV6-5
D gene: TRBD2
CDR3 DNA: TGTGCCAGCGGGCGGGGGGCCCAGTACTTC
CDR3 protein: CASGRGAQYF

J gene: TRBJ1-2
CDR3 length: 12
clone size: .
V gene: TRBV3-1/TRBV3-2
D gene: .
CDR3 DNA: TGTGCCAGCAGCCAAGCACAGCTAGGCTACACCTTC
CDR3 protein: CASSQAQLGYTF

J gene: TRBJ2-7
CDR3 length: 18
clone size: .
V gene: TRBV19
D gene: TRBD1
CDR3 DNA: TGTGCCAGTAGTATCGAGGGACAGGGGGCTGATCTCTCCTACGAGCAGTACTTC
CDR3 protein: CASSIEGQGADLSYEQYF

J gene: TRBJ2-5
CDR3 length: 17
clone size: .
V gene: TRBV3-1/TRBV3-2
D gene: TRBD2
CDR3 DNA: TGTGCCAGCAGCCAACATACTACTAGCGGGGGGGGAGAGACCCAGTACTTC
CDR3 protein: CASSQHTTSGGGETQYF

J gene: TRBJ1-1
CDR3 length: 15
clone size: .
V gene: TRBV3-1/TRBV3-2
D gene: TRBD1
CDR3 DNA: TGTGCCAGCAGCCAAATCTTCTCGGGACAGGTTACCGCTTTCTTT
CDR3 protein: CASSQIFSGQVTAFF

J gene: TRBJ1-4
CDR3 length: 15
clone size: .
V gene: TRBV5-6
D gene: .
CDR3 DNA: TGTGCCAGCAGCTTGACAGGGTCCATCCGTGAAAAACTGTTTTTT
CDR3 protein: CASSLTGSIREKLFF

J gene: TRBJ1-2
CDR3 length: 14
clone size: .
V gene: TRBV27
D gene: TRBD1
CDR3 DNA: TGTGCCAGCAGTTTTTGGGACAGGGAGGGTGGCTACACCTTC
CDR3 protein: CASSFWDREGGYTF

J gene: TRBJ2-7
CDR3 length: 18
clone size: .
V gene: TRBV25-1
D gene: TRBD2
CDR3 DNA: TGTGCCAGCAGTGAAGGGACTAGCGGGAAGGGAAGCTCCTACGAGCAGTACTTC
CDR3 protein: CASSEGTSGKGSSYEQYF

J gene: TRBJ2-5
CDR3 length: 17
clone size: .
V gene: TRBV5-4
D gene: TRBD2
CDR3 DNA: TGTGCCAGCAGCCGTTACCTATACGGGGGGGGTTCAGAGACCCAGTACTTC
CDR3 protein: CASSRYLYGGGSETQYF

J gene: TRBJ2-3
CDR3 length: 14
clone size: .
V gene: TRBV5-1
D gene: .
CDR3 DNA: TGCGCCAGCAGCCCACCTAGTTTAGCAGATACGCAGTATTTT
CDR3 protein: CASSPPSLADTQYF

J gene: TRBJ2-7
CDR3 length: 16
clone size: .
V gene: TRBV19
D gene: .
CDR3 DNA: TGTGCCAGTAGTATAGTTGGCGGGACAGCTCCTACGCAGCAGTACTTC
CDR3 protein: CASSIVGGTAPTQQYF

J gene: TRBJ1-5
CDR3 length: 14
clone size: .
V gene: TRBV7-8
D gene: TRBD1
CDR3 DNA: TGTGCCAGCAGCCGCGAGACAGGGCATCAGCCCCAGCATTTT
CDR3 protein: CASSRETGHQPQHF

J gene: TRBJ2-1
CDR3 length: 13
clone size: .
V gene: TRBV7-9
D gene: .
CDR3 DNA: TGTGCCAGCAGCTGGGGGGAGCTCAATGAGCAGTTCTTC
CDR3 protein: CASSWGELNEQFF

J gene: TRBJ1-2
CDR3 length: 14
clone size: .
V gene: TRBV18
D gene: TRBD1
CDR3 DNA: TGTGCCAGCTCACAGGGACAGGGCCACTATGGCTACACCTTC
CDR3 protein: CASSQGQGHYGYTF

J gene: TRBJ1-2
CDR3 length: 13
clone size: .
V gene: TRBV3-1/TRBV3-2
D gene: TRBD1
CDR3 DNA: TGTGCCAGCAGACTCGGACAGGGTGTCGGCTACACCTTC
CDR3 protein: CASRLGQGVGYTF

J gene: TRBJ1-6
CDR3 length: 18
clone size: .
V gene: TRBV6-2/TRBV6-3
D gene: .
CDR3 DNA: TGTGCCAGCAGTTATCCACCCTGGGGACCGGCGGGGAATTCACCCCTCCACTTT
CDR3 protein: CASSYPPWGPAGNSPLHF

J gene: TRBJ1-1
CDR3 length: 13
clone size: .
V gene: TRBV12-3/TRBV12-4
D gene: TRBD1
CDR3 DNA: TGTGCCAGCTCGGGACAGGGGGTCACTGAAGCTTTCTTT
CDR3 protein: CASSGQGVTEAFF

J gene: TRBJ1-1
CDR3 length: 16
clone size: .
V gene: TRBV3-1/TRBV3-2
D gene: .
CDR3 DNA: TGTGCCAGCAGCCAAGTGACCTCGGGGCGGGGGCGGAAAGCTTTCTTT
CDR3 protein: CASSQVTSGRGRKAFF

J gene: TRBJ1-2
CDR3 length: 11
clone size: .
V gene: TRBV6-5
D gene: TRBD1
CDR3 DNA: TGTGCCAGCAGTTCGGGACAGAAAAGCACCTTC
CDR3 protein: CASSSGQKSTF

J gene: TRBJ2-1
CDR3 length: 12
clone size: .
V gene: TRBV6-5
D gene: .
CDR3 DNA: TGTGCCAGCAGGACAGCATTGGGTGAGCAGTTCTTC
CDR3 protein: CASRTALGEQFF

J gene: TRBJ1-2
CDR3 length: 18
clone size: .
V gene: TRBV5-1
D gene: TRBD1
CDR3 DNA: TGCGCCAGCAGCTTGGCAACCGCGACAGGGAACAACAACTATGGCTACACCTTC
CDR3 protein: CASSLATATGNNNYGYTF

J gene: TRBJ1-5
CDR3 length: 13
clone size: .
V gene: TRBV7-9
D gene: .
CDR3 DNA: TGTGCCAGCAGCTTAAACCAACTTCAGCCCCAGCATTTT
CDR3 protein: CASSLNQLQPQHF

J gene: TRBJ1-1
CDR3 length: 17
clone size: once
V gene: TRBV28
D gene: .
CDR3 DNA: TGTGCCAGCAGTATGACCAGGGTTGTGGCCCTGAACACTGAAGCTTTCTTT
CDR3 protein: CASSMTRVVALNTEAFF

J gene: TRBJ2-4
CDR3 length: 15
clone size: once
V gene: TRBV4-1
D gene: .
CDR3 DNA: TGCGCCAGCAGCCAGGGGGACTGGAACAAAAACATTCAGTACTTC
CDR3 protein: CASSQGDWNKNIQYF

J gene: TRBJ1-6
CDR3 length: 17
clone size: .
V gene: TRBV19
D gene: TRBD1
CDR3 DNA: TGTGCCAGTAGTTTCCGACAGGGGGAATCCTATAATTCACCCCTCCACTTT
CDR3 protein: CASSFRQGESYNSPLHF

J gene: TRBJ1-1
CDR3 length: 15
clone size: .
V gene: TRBV19
D gene: .
CDR3 DNA: TGTGCCAGTAGTATACGGGGGGCGCGGGGCACTGAAGCTTTCTTT
CDR3 protein: CASSIRGARGTEAFF

J gene: TRBJ1-1
CDR3 length: 15
clone size: .
V gene: TRBV18
D gene: .
CDR3 DNA: TGTGCCAGCTCACCATCCACAGCGGGGTACACTGAAGCTTTCTTT
CDR3 protein: CASSPSTAGYTEAFF